This T cell receptor (beta chain) was retrieved from a study of CD8 T cells in ankylosing spondylitis. Study-level points and caveats: Enrichment of disease-linked clones was reportedly significant in matched ankylosing spondylitis synovial fluid. Blood of patients with ankylosing spondylitis appeared to be characterized by a TCR beta motif of several highly homologous variants.

In its sample, this clonotype was seen a few times. No antigen is known for it. This CDR3 comprises 14 residues. The germline CDR1 and CDR2 sequences are SQVTM and ANQGSEA. Trimming left V 3 bases short and J 1 base short, with 9 bases between. Libraries of TCR beta came from quantitative 5'-RACE with molecular barcodes. TCRdb recomputed calls from the 5' RACE reads with MiXCR, one row per CDR3 protein. The data show fewer than 750,000 distinct CDR3 sequences, 19% seen once. Material for sequencing was blood, either unsorted or a sorted T cell fraction (not recorded which). The clonotype was recovered from a male donor with ankylosing spondylitis. V is TRBV29-1 and J is TRBJ2-2; D is perhaps TRBD1 (6 bases). The CDR3 spells CSVERQENTGELFF. The CDR3 nucleotides read TGCAGCGTTGAGAGACAGGAGAACACCGGGGAGCTGTTTTTT.